Listed below are T cell receptor beta chains from one sample, sequenced in a study of T cell changes during pregnancy in multiple sclerosis. Sequencing used immunoSEQ multiplex PCR; TCRdb keeps in-frame clones, though not all of them. The repertoire holds some 71,000 clones, with about 91% as singletons. This specimen consisted of peripheral blood, obtained after pregnancy. These receptors all come from a female donor with multiple sclerosis, enrolled in a pregnancy study. Both conserved end residues are part of each CDR3. A D gene is named only where the DNA matches it firmly. Some rows have no size entry. The others give once, few or many, or a class for an expanded clone.

DNA: TGTGCCAGCAGTCCAGTTGGGGGGTACTATGGCTACACCTTC
CDR3: CASSPVGGYYGYTF
length: 14
D: NA
J: TRBJ1-2
V: TRBV28
size: NA

DNA: TGCGCCAGCAGTGAGTCGGTCGACAGGAGCTCCTACGAGCAGTACTTC
CDR3: CASSESVDRSSYEQYF
length: 16
D: NA
J: TRBJ2-7
V: TRBV10-1
size: NA

DNA: TGTGCCAGCAGCTATCTCCCAATCTCTGGGGCCAACGTCCTGACTTTC
CDR3: CASSYLPISGANVLTF
length: 16
D: NA
J: TRBJ2-6
V: TRBV27
size: NA

DNA: TGTGCCAGCGGTTGGGGGGGGTCAGATACGCAGTATTTT
CDR3: CASGWGGSDTQYF
length: 13
D: TRBD2
J: TRBJ2-3
V: TRBV5-6
size: NA

DNA: TGTGCCAGCAGTACGGGACTGCAAAGCTCCTACGAGCAGTACTTC
CDR3: CASSTGLQSSYEQYF
length: 15
D: NA
J: TRBJ2-7
V: TRBV5-4
size: NA

DNA: TGTGCCAGCAGCTTAGTCGAGAGCTCCTACAATGAGCAGTTCTTC
CDR3: CASSLVESSYNEQFF
length: 15
D: NA
J: TRBJ2-1
V: TRBV11-3
size: NA

DNA: TGTGCCAGCAGTGAAGTTGAGGAGGGTCAGCCCCAGCATTTT
CDR3: CASSEVEEGQPQHF
length: 14
D: NA
J: TRBJ1-5
V: TRBV6-1
size: NA

DNA: TGCGCCAGCAGCCAAGGGGGGGTTCTAGCGGGAGAGGCTGGGGCCAACGTCCTGACTTTC
CDR3: CASSQGGVLAGEAGANVLTF
length: 20
D: TRBD2
J: TRBJ2-6
V: TRBV4-1
size: NA

DNA: TGTGCCAGCAGGATGACAGGGAAGGAGACCCAGTACTTC
CDR3: CASRMTGKETQYF
length: 13
D: TRBD1
J: TRBJ2-5
V: TRBV2
size: NA

DNA: TGTGCCAGCAGTTCTCAGGGCCATAGCTCCTACGAGCAGTACTTC
CDR3: CASSSQGHSSYEQYF
length: 15
D: NA
J: TRBJ2-7
V: TRBV27
size: NA

DNA: TGTGCCAGCAGCCGGGACTACCAATACTCCTACGAGCAGTACTTC
CDR3: CASSRDYQYSYEQYF
length: 15
D: TRBD2
J: TRBJ2-7
V: TRBV7-2
size: NA

DNA: TGTGCCAGCAGCTTAGAATTCGGCTACGAGCAGTACTTC
CDR3: CASSLEFGYEQYF
length: 13
D: NA
J: TRBJ2-7
V: TRBV7-9
size: NA

DNA: TGTGCCAGCATAACGAACACCGGGGAGCTGTTTTTT
CDR3: CASITNTGELFF
length: 12
D: NA
J: TRBJ2-2
V: TRBV25-1
size: NA

DNA: TGTGCCAGCAGCCAGGACAGGTCGAACACTGAAGCTTTCTTT
CDR3: CASSQDRSNTEAFF
length: 14
D: TRBD1
J: TRBJ1-1
V: TRBV7-3
size: NA

DNA: TGCGCCAGCAGCTTGTCGGGGTGGGACACTGAAGCTTTCTTT
CDR3: CASSLSGWDTEAFF
length: 14
D: NA
J: TRBJ1-1
V: TRBV5-1
size: few

DNA: TGTGCCAGCAGTTCGAATCGGGACAGGGGGTCCTACAATGAGCAGTTCTTC
CDR3: CASSSNRDRGSYNEQFF
length: 17
D: TRBD1
J: TRBJ2-1
V: TRBV27
size: NA

DNA: TGTGCCTGGAGCCAGGGGGGAACCTCTGGGGCCAACGTCCTGACTTTC
CDR3: CAWSQGGTSGANVLTF
length: 16
D: NA
J: TRBJ2-6
V: TRBV30
size: NA